This record looks at one TCR beta chain sequence and its context. It has no known antigen specificity. No base qualities exist here, and no much larger clone lies one base off it. This sample is part of a study of blood T cell repertoires in COVID-19 (dated by TCRdb to about 2020). Study-level background: Samples covering the acute and convalescent phases of COVID-19 were provided by collaborators in the United States, Italy and Spain. The material from the prospective study consisted of cDNA or gDNA derived from T cells, B-cell-depleted T cells, or PBMCs. Subjects who had been exposed to COVID-19, were actively infected with it, or had recovered from it provided the deeply sampled blood TCRbeta repertoires that made up the dataset. The repertoires were released in a freely available public database meant as a resource for research on the immune response to SARS-CoV-2. Samples were obtained from the ongoing ImmuneRACE study (first 160 participants) and from about 1,300 subjects provided by 6 global collaborators. Nearly every sample came with metadata listing a de-identified subject ID, COVID-19 status, age in years and sex. HLA class I and class II types, where available, came from metadata supplied by the sample provider rather than from assay-based typing.

TCRbeta CDR3 regions were amplified from genomic DNA by means of the immunoSEQ Assay, a bias-controlled multiplex PCR. Turning to the authors' computational methods: The number of nucleated cells in each sample was estimated by amplification of reference gene primers within the assay. To quantify the absolute abundance of each unique TCRbeta CDR3 rearrangement, sequence reads were collapsed and filtered. For each sample, productive Simpson clonality was calculated by taking the square root of Simpson's diversity index across productive rearrangements. TCRdb provides this immuneACCESS table in a form limited to in-frame rearrangements. Some clones are lacking; in checked studies, under half of them reflect an unresolved V gene, and why the rest are absent is not known. The V and J calls and clone size are taken from that table; D and trimming were inferred from the DNA. For this sample there are roughly 180,000 clones; roughly four fifths appear just once. Together, the top ten hold 9.5% to 12% of the sample.

In Seattle, one collaborating source enrolled patients while the infection was active and tracked those patients longitudinally over the course of disease. Whole blood was collected in K2EDTA tubes by collaborating institutions according to the institutions' own protocols. For TCRbeta analysis, collaborators shipped samples in one of three forms: frozen whole blood, isolated PBMCs, or DNA extracted from either of those sample types. What the study reported, not specific to this receptor: How much clinical and demographic metadata was included differed by source and by participant, and the metadata was provided uncurated.

The sample consisted of peripheral blood. This clonotype was obtained from a woman in her thirties or forties with COVID-19, enrolled during active disease.

The DNA sequence is as follows: TGTGCCAGCAGTTTTGTGCAGGCAGCTTACTACGAGCAGTACTTC. Its amino acids are CASSFVQAAYYEQYF. The sequence is built from TRBV28 and TRBJ2-7; the D gene is unclear. The CDR3 spans 15 residues, from the cysteine through the phenylalanine. CDR3 DNA only is kept here, 45 bases in frame from base 1. Taken from the germline V gene, the CDR1 and CDR2 loops are MDHEN and SYDVKM. Trimming takes 3 bases from V and 3 bases from J, and the germline ends sit 15 bases apart. This CDR3, with the reference TRBV28 and TRBJ2-7 proteins standing in past its ends, gives the full variable domain DVKVTQSSRYLVKRTGEKVFLECVQDMDHENMFWYRQDPGLGLRLIYFSYDVKMKEKGDIPEGYSVSREKKERFSLILESASTNQTSMYLCASSFVQAAYYEQYFGPGTRLTVT.